These 18 T cell receptor beta chains share one sample of origin, sequenced in a study of pediatric ulcerative colitis (dated by TCRdb to between 2018 and 2020). Libraries were prepared through the immunoSEQ multiplex PCR assay. TCRdb obtained this table from immuneACCESS and retained in-frame rearrangements with V and J assigned. These tables miss some clones; where compared with another copy, unresolved V genes account for less than half of the shortfall, and the remainder is unexplained. Here the sample has approximately 60,000 clones; around 85% occur a single time. The ten largest make up 3% to 4.5% of the sample. The sequenced sample consisted of blood. The receptors shown here come from a boy aged 5-17 years with severe ulcerative colitis.

V is TRBV2 and J is TRBJ2-1; 8 nucleotides line up with TRBD2. Germline lookup yields CDR1 SNHLY and CDR2 FYNNEI. There are 15 residues in the CDR3. V was pared by 8 bases and J by 7 bases, with 13 bases of the junction left unmatched. CDR3 bases: TGTGCCAGCTTACTTAGCGGGAAAGGCTGGAATGAGCAGTTCTTC. Amino acids: CASLLSGKGWNEQFF.

The chain carries TRBV27 and TRBJ1-1; maybe TRBD1 (5 bases). The CDR3 contains 14 residues. Trimming pared 3 bases from V and 7 bases from J, leaving 15 bases between. The V gene's germline CDR1 is MNHEY and CDR2 SMNVEV (reference sequence). This CDR3 reads CASSFGGDGLEAFF. In DNA, the CDR3 is TGTGCCAGCAGTTTCGGCGGGGACGGACTTGAAGCTTTCTTT.

The chain is built from TRBV7-9 and TRBJ2-1, with 14 bases lining up with TRBD2. Trimming took 5 bases from V and 4 from J; bases not matched to a gene: 7. The CDR3 has 17 residues. Germline values: CDR1 SEHNR, CDR2 FQNEAQ (reference sequence). The CDR3 DNA is TGTGCCAGCAGCGAATTGGGACTAGCGGGAGTGTACAATGAGCAGTTCTTC. Its protein is CASSELGLAGVYNEQFF.

This clone was observed a few times. The identical CDR3 is also encoded by other nucleotide sequences in the sample. This chain joins TRBV7-9 and TRBJ1-2; no clear D gene. Trimming removed 3 bases at V and 2 bases at J, with 10 bases between. The CDR3 contains 14 residues. Germline loops: CDR1 SEHNR, CDR2 FQNEAQ (reference sequence). The CDR3 DNA is TGTGCCAGCAGCTTGGGAGGAGGAAACTATGGCTACACCTTC. Its protein product is CASSLGGGNYGYTF. Looking up the rest from reference TRBV7-9 and TRBJ1-2 gives the full variable domain: DTGVSQNPRHKITKRGQNVTFRCDPISEHNRLYWYRQTLGQGPEFLTYFQNEAQLEKSRLLSDRFSAERPKGSFSTLEIQRTEQGDSAMYLCASSLGGGNYGYTFGSGTRLTVV.

The chain combines TRBV6-1 with TRBJ2-4; D is undetermined. CDR1 is MNHNS and CDR2 is SASEGT in the germline V gene. Deletions cut 0 bases from V and 0 bases from J, with 33 bases between. The CDR3 is made up of 24 amino acids. The CDR3 bases are TGTGCCAGCAGTGAAGCACCGGACCCTTTCCGCAATCCTATTGACCAACTAGCCAAAAACATTCAGTACTTC. Protein: CASSEAPDPFRNPIDQLAKNIQYF.

The CDR3 spells CASSFLAGGPLAGELFF. The CDR3 DNA sequence: TGTGCCAGCAGCTTCCTAGCGGGAGGGCCTTTGGCCGGGGAGCTGTTTTTT. The chain is built from TRBV5-4 and TRBJ2-2; TRBD2 aligns across 12 bases. The CDR3 extends over 17 amino acids. CDR1 and CDR2 (germline): SGHNT, YYREEE (reference sequence). V lost 2 bases and J lost 6; bases outside the gene matches: 8.

The rearrangement uses TRBV5-1 and TRBJ2-1, with 9 positions matching TRBD1. The trim removed 4 bases at V and 6 bases at J, leaving 2 bases unmatched. The CDR3 has 13 residues. Germline CDR1 reads SGHRS; CDR2 reads YFSETQ. The chain's CDR3 is CASSPDRGNEQFF. The CDR3 DNA is TGCGCCAGCAGCCCGGACAGGGGCAATGAGCAGTTCTTC.

The chain combines TRBV5-6 with TRBJ1-2; TRBD1 agrees at 9 bases. CDR3 size: 15 residues. Trimming took 2 bases from V and 5 from J; bases not matched to a gene: 7. Germline V gene data show CDR1 as SGHDT and CDR2 as YYEEEE. CDR3 protein: CASSFQDRGSYGYTF. In DNA form, the CDR3 reads TGTGCCAGCAGCTTCCAGGACAGGGGTTCTTATGGCTACACCTTC.

The genes are TRBV14 and TRBJ2-2; D unclear. Germline CDR1 and CDR2: SGHDN and FVKESK. Trimming removed 0 bases at V and 0 bases at J, with 8 bases between. CDR3 length: 16 amino acids. The CDR3 region is CASSQDVKANTGELFF. The CDR3 nucleotides are TGTGCCAGCAGCCAAGATGTTAAAGCGAACACCGGGGAGCTGTTTTTT.

The rearrangement uses TRBV7-9 and TRBJ2-2; 7 nucleotides line up with TRBD2. Germline V CDR1 and CDR2: SEHNR, FQNEAQ (reference sequence). The CDR3 extends over 18 amino acids. J was trimmed by 3 bases and V by 6 bases; bases with no gene match: 16. CDR3 DNA: TGTGCCAGCAGGATCGAGGCCCCAGGGCGGGAGTACACCGGGGAGCTGTTTTTT. This codes for CASRIEAPGREYTGELFF.

Only one count was recorded for this clone. The gene calls are TRBV29-1 and TRBJ1-1, with a possible D match to TRBD1 (5 bases). Germline V gives CDR1 SQVTM, CDR2 ANQGSEA. There are 14 residues in the CDR3. Trimming took 4 bases from V and 11 from J, leaving 23 bases between them. The CDR3 here is CSVVLGGAGTAAFF. The CDR3, as DNA: TGCAGCGTTGTTTTGGGTGGGGCAGGGACTGCGGCTTTCTTT.

The V and J genes are TRBV10-3 and TRBJ2-5; D may match TRBD1 or TRBD2 (5 bases each). CDR1 and CDR2 (germline): ENHRY, SYGVKD. The germline V and J ends were trimmed by 0 bases and 4 bases, with 9 bases remaining between them. This CDR3 region has 14 residues. The CDR3 DNA is TGTGCCATCAGTGAGTCTGGGGCGGGAGAGACCCAGTACTTC. This codes for CAISESGAGETQYF.

The V gene is TRBV4-2, the J gene TRBJ1-5; D not certain. The CDR3 sequence is 13 residues long. The germline V gene has CDR1 LGHNA and CDR2 YNFKEQ. Trimming cost V 0 bases and J 11 bases, with 11 bases left between them. This CDR3 reads CASSQDHGDSQHF. In DNA, the CDR3 is TGTGCCAGCAGCCAAGATCACGGAGATTCCCAGCATTTT.

The chain links TRBV19 to TRBJ2-1; 12 nucleotides align to TRBD2. The germline gives CDR1 LNHDA, CDR2 SQIVND (reference sequence). The CDR3 is 16 residues long. V lost 5 bases, J lost 4 bases, and 6 bases stayed unmatched. The CDR3 coding sequence is TGTGCCAGTAGTTCGGGACTAGCGGGCCTATACAATGAGCAGTTCTTC. Protein sequence: CASSSGLAGLYNEQFF.

In regard to this clone: This specimen includes other DNA sequences encoding the same CDR3. V usage is TRBV19 and J usage is TRBJ2-7; 9 bases agree with TRBD1. The CDR3 has 15 amino acids. From germline, CDR1 is LNHDA and CDR2 SQIVND (reference sequence). V was pared by 1 base and J by 0 bases, with 1 base of the junction left unmatched. CDR3 protein: CASSIGQGVSYEQYF. The CDR3, as DNA: TGTGCCAGTAGTATAGGACAGGGGGTCTCCTACGAGCAGTACTTC.

The rearrangement uses TRBV27 and TRBJ2-7; D ambiguous. The V gene's germline CDR1 is MNHEY and CDR2 SMNVEV (reference sequence). This CDR3 has 15 amino acids. Trimming removed 3 bases from V and 2 bases from J, with 14 bases in between. CDR3 sequence reads: CASSFGSRTPYEQYF. CDR3 in DNA: TGTGCCAGCAGTTTTGGGTCTAGGACCCCCTACGAGCAGTACTTC.

The chain is built from TRBV12-5 and TRBJ2-5; 7 nucleotides match TRBD2. The CDR3 loop spans 16 amino acids. The germline CDR1 and CDR2 sequences are LGHNT and FRNRAP. V shed 2 bases, J shed 0 bases, and the junction held 6 bases outside the gene matches. CDR3 nucleotide sequence: TGTGCTAGTGGTTTGCCGGGACTATCGTACCAAGAGACCCAGTACTTC. Translation gives CASGLPGLSYQETQYF. Filled out from reference TRBV12-5 and TRBJ2-5, the complete variable domain reads DARVTQTPRHKVTEMGQEVTMRCQPILGHNTVFWYRQTMMQGLELLAYFRNRAPLDDSGMPKDRFSAEMPDATLATLKIQPSEPRDSAVYFCASGLPGLSYQETQYFGPGTRLLVL.

The V and J genes are TRBV7-6 and TRBJ2-3; D uncertain. Germline V gene lookup returns CDR1 SGHVS and CDR2 FNYEAQ. V lost 2 bases to trimming and J lost 2 bases, with 17 bases between them. The CDR3 has 17 residues. The CDR3 region has the DNA TGTGCCAGCAGCTTATCGCGCGGCGGACGCGACACAGATACGCAGTATTTT. Its translation: CASSLSRGGRDTDTQYF. Together with reference TRBV7-6 and TRBJ2-3, the CDR3 gives the full variable domain: GAGVSQSPRYKVTKRGQDVALRCDPISGHVSLYWYRQALGQGPEFLTYFNYEAQQDKSGLPNDRFSAERPEGSISTLTIQRTEQRDSAMYRCASSLSRGGRDTDTQYFGPGTRLTVL.